These 12 T cell receptor beta chains came from one sample sequenced in a study of blood T cell repertoires in COVID-19 (TCRdb year 2020). Library creation used the immunoSEQ multiplex PCR assay. TCRdb carries this immuneACCESS record with in-frame sequences only. Its versions omit some clonotypes, under half of them owing to an unresolved V gene in the studies checked, with the rest unexplained. The table for this sample lists some 30,000 clones; around nine tenths of them were counted only once. Of the sample, about 15% falls within the top ten clones. What was sequenced was peripheral blood. These receptor sequences come from a human donor with active COVID-19. The donor label of this sample is uncertain.

The chain joins TRBV9 to TRBJ2-5; 7 positions agree with TRBD1. The CDR3 runs to 15 residues. Losses at the gene ends were 0 bases for V and 5 bases for J; bases not matched to a gene: 7. CDR1 is SGDLS and CDR2 is YYNGEE in the germline V gene. CDR3 in DNA: TGTGCCAGCAGCGTAGAGGGGGCGGTACTCGAGACCCAGTACTTC. This codes for CASSVEGAVLETQYF.

The V gene is TRBV11-2, the J gene TRBJ1-1; D unresolved. V was cut by 5 bases and J by 4 bases, with 11 bases left in between. Germline V gene lookup returns CDR1 SGHAT and CDR2 FQNNGV. The CDR3 consists of 13 residues. This CDR3 is CASSLERSTEAFF. Here the CDR3 DNA reads TGTGCCAGCAGCCTGGAGAGGAGCACTGAAGCTTTCTTT.

This rearrangement joins TRBV10-1 to TRBJ1-5; 9 bases fit TRBD1. The V and J ends lost 6 bases and 6 bases, in that order; junction bases with no gene match: 15. Germline CDR1 and CDR2: WNHNN and SYGVQD (reference sequence). CDR3 length: 17 residues. Written as DNA, the CDR3 is TGCGCCAGCAGCGTCAGGGGACAGGGAAGCGTGAGTCAGCCCCAGCATTTT. This codes for CASSVRGQGSVSQPQHF.

This chain uses TRBV2 with TRBJ2-1, with D unclear. This CDR3 spans 13 amino acids. The ends were cut back, 1 base at V and 4 bases at J, with 5 bases in the middle. Per germline, CDR1 SNHLY and CDR2 FYNNEI. The CDR3 DNA reads as TGTGCCAGCAGTGAAGAGCTTTACAATGAGCAGTTCTTC. Translated, it gives CASSEELYNEQFF.

The genes are TRBV7-8 and TRBJ2-1; 13 bases match TRBD2. The germline gives CDR1 SGHVS, CDR2 FQNEAQ. The CDR3 runs 16 residues. V lost 5 bases to trimming and J lost 7 bases; unmatched junction nucleotides: 8. CDR3 coding DNA: TGTGCCAGCAGCGTCCGACTAGCGGGAGGTGGGAATGAGCAGTTCTTC. This translates into CASSVRLAGGGNEQFF.

The rearrangement links TRBV19 to TRBJ1-5, with D possibly matching TRBD1 (6 bases). This CDR3 contains 15 residues. Germline V gene lookup returns CDR1 LNHDA and CDR2 SQIVND (reference sequence). The V end was cut by 2 bases, the J end by 2 bases, with 10 bases between. The CDR3 DNA reads as TGTGCCAGTAGTATAAGGGGGAGGGGCAATCAGCCCCAGCATTTT. Its protein product is CASSIRGRGNQPQHF. The whole variable domain, filled in from reference TRBV19 and TRBJ1-5, reads DGGITQSPKYLFRKEGQNVTLSCEQNLNHDAMYWYRQDPGQGLRLIYYSQIVNDFQKGDIAEGYSVSREKKESFPLTVTSAQKNPTAFYLCASSIRGRGNQPQHFGDGTRLSIL.

The chain employs TRBV19 and TRBJ2-7; tentative D call: TRBD1 (7 bases). This CDR3 has 14 residues. Trimming stripped 7 bases from V and 2 bases from J, with 15 bases between. Germline assignment: CDR1 LNHDA and CDR2 SQIVND (reference sequence). The CDR3 sequence is CASTARRGPYEQYF. CDR3 coding DNA: TGTGCCAGTACCGCCAGGAGGGGGCCCTACGAGCAGTACTTC. Complete variable domain (other parts from reference TRBV19 and TRBJ2-7): DGGITQSPKYLFRKEGQNVTLSCEQNLNHDAMYWYRQDPGQGLRLIYYSQIVNDFQKGDIAEGYSVSREKKESFPLTVTSAQKNPTAFYLCASTARRGPYEQYFGPGTRLTVT.

The rearrangement uses TRBV7-3 and TRBJ2-1, with D maybe TRBD1 (6 bases). Germline loops: CDR1 SGHTA, CDR2 FQGTGA. Trimming cost V 4 bases and J 1 base, with 17 bases left between them. The length of the CDR3 is 17 residues. In DNA, the CDR3 is TGTGCCAGCAGCTCCCCATCCGGGACATTGTCCTACAATGAGCAGTTCTTC. This encodes CASSSPSGTLSYNEQFF.

This chain links TRBV5-1 with TRBJ2-2, with D unresolved. CDR1 and CDR2 from the germline V gene are SGHRS and YFSETQ. The ends were cut back, 4 bases at V and 5 bases at J, with 18 bases in the middle. The length of the CDR3 is 16 residues. CDR3 amino acids: CASSQPSRVMTGELFF. Here the CDR3 DNA reads TGCGCCAGCAGCCAACCTAGTCGGGTAATGACCGGGGAGCTGTTTTTT.

The genes are TRBV30 and TRBJ1-5; D perhaps matches TRBD1 (5 bases). Germline V CDR1 and CDR2: GTSNPN, SVGIG (reference sequence). Trimming removed 2 bases at V and 3 bases at J, with 11 bases between. The CDR3 runs 14 residues. The CDR3 is CAWSRGGANQPQHF. Written as DNA, the CDR3 is TGTGCCTGGAGTCGGGGGGGAGCCAATCAGCCCCAGCATTTT.

This clone was detected only once. The V and J genes are TRBV24-1 and TRBJ2-3, with 9 bases that match TRBD2. The germline gives CDR1 KGHDR, CDR2 SFDVKD. Trimming at V came to 6 bases and at J to 1 base, leaving 4 bases not matched to a gene. CDR3 length: 15 residues. The CDR3 DNA reads TGTGCCACCAGTCGAGCGGGAGGACGCACAGATACGCAGTATTTT. Translated: CATSRAGGRTDTQYF.

J is TRBJ2-6 and V is TRBV6-4; TRBD1 is a possible D gene (6 bases). The germline gives CDR1 MRHNA, CDR2 SNTAGT. V lost 1 base and J 2 bases, leaving 9 bases between the germline ends. The CDR3 runs 16 residues. CDR3 nucleotide sequence: TGTGCCAGCAGTGACTGGAACAGGGCTGGGGCCAACGTCCTGACTTTC. This translates into CASSDWNRAGANVLTF.